This T cell receptor (beta chain) was sequenced in a study of CD8 T cells in Susac syndrome. The multiple sclerosis control cohort comprised treatment-naive individuals presenting with stable or active relapsing-remitting disease. TEMRA cells were FACS-enriched, and CD8+ and CD4+ T cells were isolated negatively. The CDR3 extends over 13 amino acids. Germline-derived CDR1 and CDR2 are SGHNT and YYREEE (reference sequence). With 0 bases removed from V and 10 bases from J, the gap between germline ends came to 11 bases. The RNA input was roughly 0.45 to 1 ug, and it was reverse transcribed with random hexamers. TCRdb re-derived calls from the immunoSEQ multiplex PCR reads in MiXCR, one entry per CDR3 protein. The data contain around 130,000 distinct CDR3 sequences, 80% to 85% of them singletons.

The specimen sequenced was CD8+ T cells from PBMCs. This clonotype was sampled from a human donor with multiple sclerosis. J is TRBJ2-1 and V is TRBV5-4; D gene uncertain. CDR3 loop: CASSLAYGEEQFF. As DNA, the CDR3 is TGTGCCAGCAGCTTGGCTTATGGTGAGGAGCAGTTCTTC.